This is a list of T cell receptor beta chains from one sample in a study of control samples from healthy donors and cancer patients. The data were produced by immunoSEQ multiplex PCR, yet TCRdb's version contains in-frame clones alone and is incomplete. The table lists about 52,000 clones, roughly 94% of them singletons. Sequencing was done on a sample of blood. Receptors originate from a man aged 25 to 40 in good health. The CDR3 runs from the conserved cysteine through the conserved F or W.

J gene,V gene,CDR3 protein
TRBJ2-3,TRBV6-4,CASSDEVGEFDTQYF
TRBJ1-5,TRBV28,CASSLFRTSNQPQHF
TRBJ2-2,TRBV5-4,CASSFGLAVNTGELFF
TRBJ2-3,TRBV4-1,CASSSPDSSPSDTQYF
TRBJ2-2,TRBV5-4,CASSAAAGGNTGELFF
TRBJ1-4,TRBV4-2,CASSQERVVPRNEKLFF
TRBJ1-6,TRBV2,CASSEVRGNSPLHF
TRBJ2-5,TRBV28,CASQGQPTSATGLQETQYF
TRBJ2-2,TRBV10-3,CAISDRGRGPGELFF
TRBJ1-5,TRBV24-1,CATSDSGLGNQPQHF
TRBJ2-3,TRBV7-9,CASSLLAPTTDTQYF
TRBJ2-5,TRBV7-6,CASSPRQGLEETQYF
TRBJ2-3,TRBV9,CASSAQKSTDTQYF
TRBJ2-1,TRBV4-3,CASSQLGTSGSRGLPSYNEQFF
TRBJ2-1,TRBV6-5,CASSRDRPNNEQFF
TRBJ1-5,TRBV27,CASSLVQGTNQPQHF